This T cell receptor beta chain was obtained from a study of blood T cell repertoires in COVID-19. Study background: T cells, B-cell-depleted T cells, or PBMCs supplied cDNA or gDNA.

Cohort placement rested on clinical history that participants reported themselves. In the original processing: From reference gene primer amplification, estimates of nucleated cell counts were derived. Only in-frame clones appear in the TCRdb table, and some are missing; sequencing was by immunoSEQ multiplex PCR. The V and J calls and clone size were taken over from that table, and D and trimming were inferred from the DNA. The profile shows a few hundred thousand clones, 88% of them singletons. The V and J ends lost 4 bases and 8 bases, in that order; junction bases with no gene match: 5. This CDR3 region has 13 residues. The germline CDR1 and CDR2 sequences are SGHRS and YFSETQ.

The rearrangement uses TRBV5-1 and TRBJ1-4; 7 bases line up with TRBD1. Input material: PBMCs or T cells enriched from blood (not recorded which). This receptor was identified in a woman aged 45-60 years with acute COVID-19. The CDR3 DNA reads TGCGCCAGCAGCCCACAGGGGCGGGAAAAACTGTTTTTT. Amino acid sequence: CASSPQGREKLFF.